This TCR beta chain emerged from a study of T cell changes during pregnancy in multiple sclerosis. This clone was found a few times. The table came from immunoSEQ multiplex PCR; TCRdb's copy has only in-frame clones and leaves some out. Of around 95,000 clones detected, around 90% appear once; the ten largest clones hold approximately 2%. Germline-derived CDR1 and CDR2 are LNHDA and SQIVND (reference sequence). The CDR3 consists of 14 residues. The V gene lost 6 bases and the J gene lost 4 bases, with 16 bases spanning the gap. The J gene is TRBJ2-7, the V gene TRBV19; TRBD1 might be the D (6 bases). The starting material was peripheral blood, obtained after pregnancy. The clonotype comes from a female donor in good health, enrolled as a control in a pregnancy study. The CDR3, as DNA: TGTGCCAGTAGCTTCGGGCAGGGGTTGTACGAGCAGTACTTC. This translates into CASSFGQGLYEQYF.